Listed here is a single T cell receptor beta chain. An end of the junction differs from the germline gene, which may be a read error. 5'RACE primed at constant segments yielded TCR alpha and TCR beta cDNA libraries bearing sample barcodes and UMIs. TCRdb called the 5' RACE reads again in MiXCR, with one record for every CDR3 protein. The sample has hundreds of thousands of distinct CDR3 sequences; 20% to 25% are singletons. These data belong to a study of T-cell memory formation after mild COVID-19. The TCR originated in an adult woman who had mild COVID-19 (a few samples of this study predate the infection). Cell type and time point are not known. Sample: PBMCs or a T cell subset sorted from them (not recorded which).

The CDR3 DNA reads TGTACCACCAGCAGAGATCGGGAACGGACATGGCAGTACTTC. Translation gives CTTSRDRERTWQYF. This chain links TRBV15 with TRBJ2-7; D may match TRBD1 or TRBD2 (5 bases each). The CDR3 is made up of 14 amino acids. Germline V gene data show CDR1 as LNHNV and CDR2 as YYDKDF (reference sequence).